These T cell receptor beta chains were read from a single sample in a study of shared clonotypes between healthy human individuals. Clones were read by immunoSEQ multiplex PCR, and TCRdb kept only the in-frame ones, dropping some. Found here are about 820,000 clones, 80% to 95% of them singletons; the top ten hold nearly 25%. Specimen: naive CD8+ T cells sorted from blood. These receptors originate from a young man in good health. Both conserved end residues are part of each CDR3. The D gene is left open where the match is weak. Size is omitted from some rows. Given values are once, few, many or a class for expanded clones.

len	d_gene	j_gene	v_gene	abundance	CDR3aa	CDR3nt
13	NA	TRBJ2-7	TRBV19	NA	CASSIYGQHEQYF	TGTGCCAGTAGTATTTATGGGCAACACGAGCAGTACTTC
12	NA	TRBJ1-1	TRBV18	NA	CASSEGHTEAFF	TGTGCCAGCTCCGAGGGGCACACTGAAGCTTTCTTT
13	NA	TRBJ2-7	TRBV9	few	CASSGTDTYEQYF	TGTGCCAGCAGTGGCACCGACACCTACGAGCAGTACTTC
15	NA	TRBJ2-2	TRBV28	NA	CASSSASKNTGELFF	TGTGCCAGCAGTTCGGCCAGCAAAAACACCGGGGAGCTGTTTTTT
15	TRBD2	TRBJ2-7	TRBV10-1	NA	CASSESGREHGEQYF	TGCGCCAGCAGTGAGTCGGGGCGGGAGCACGGCGAGCAGTACTTC
13	NA	TRBJ2-7	TRBV6-1	NA	CASNGGSSYEQYF	TGTGCCAGCAACGGCGGGTCTTCCTACGAGCAGTACTTC
14	NA	TRBJ2-1	TRBV5-4	NA	CASSLQGLYNEQFF	TGTGCCAGCAGCTTACAGGGACTCTACAATGAGCAGTTCTTC
11	NA	TRBJ2-7	TRBV10-2	NA	CASSDSYEQYF	TGCGCCAGCAGTGACTCCTACGAGCAGTACTTC
15	NA	TRBJ2-2	TRBV6-6	NA	CASSYSRRNTGELFF	TGTGCCAGCAGTTACTCGCGACGGAACACCGGGGAGCTGTTTTTT
15	TRBD2	TRBJ2-1	TRBV7-9	NA	CASSFLAGEDNEQFF	TGTGCCAGCAGCTTTTTAGCGGGAGAGGACAATGAGCAGTTCTTC
13	NA	TRBJ2-7	TRBV10-3	NA	CASRIETAYEQYF	TGTGCCAGCAGGATAGAAACGGCCTACGAGCAGTACTTC
15	NA	TRBJ2-1	TRBV11-3	NA	CASSLDRDYYNEQFF	TGTGCCAGCAGCTTAGACAGAGACTACTACAATGAGCAGTTCTTC
14	NA	TRBJ2-5	TRBV4-3	NA	CASSQDQVRETQYF	TGCGCCAGCAGCCAAGATCAGGTTCGAGAGACCCAGTACTTC
11	NA	TRBJ1-1	TRBV10-2	NA	CASSDNTEAFF	TGCGCCAGCAGCGACAATACTGAAGCTTTCTTT
15	NA	TRBJ1-4	TRBV27	NA	CASTPRADHGEKLFF	TGTGCCAGCACGCCGCGGGCAGACCATGGGGAAAAACTGTTTTTT
16	TRBD1	TRBJ2-5	TRBV7-9	NA	CASSYRGQGIGETQYF	TGTGCCAGCAGCTACCGGGGACAGGGAATAGGAGAGACCCAGTACTTC
16	TRBD2	TRBJ2-3	TRBV2	NA	CASSELPSGYTDTQYF	TGTGCCAGCAGTGAACTCCCTAGCGGGTACACAGATACGCAGTATTTT
12	TRBD2	TRBJ2-7	TRBV27	NA	CASMGGAYEQYF	TGTGCCAGCATGGGGGGGGCCTACGAGCAGTACTTC
14	TRBD1	TRBJ2-7	TRBV27	NA	CASKAGTDAYEQYF	TGTGCCAGCAAGGCCGGGACAGACGCTTACGAGCAGTACTTC
15	NA	TRBJ2-4	TRBV6-5	NA	CASSPDSAAKNIQYF	TGTGCCAGCAGCCCGGACAGCGCAGCCAAAAACATTCAGTACTTC
17	TRBD2	TRBJ2-3	TRBV28	NA	CASSSQELAGGADTQYF	TGTGCCAGCAGTTCCCAAGAACTAGCGGGAGGGGCAGATACGCAGTATTTT
15	TRBD2	TRBJ2-7	TRBV7-9	NA	CALRILSSGRNEQYF	TGTGCCCTCCGAATTCTGTCTAGCGGGAGGAACGAGCAGTACTTC
15	NA	TRBJ2-3	TRBV19	NA	CASSQYNQIRDTQYF	TGTGCCAGTAGCCAGTATAACCAAATTAGAGATACGCAGTATTTT
18	NA	TRBJ2-3	TRBV6-1	once	CASSEVIRGGGITDTQYF	TGTGCCAGCAGTGAAGTCATCAGGGGGGGAGGGATCACAGATACGCAGTATTTT
16	NA	TRBJ2-4	TRBV7-9	NA	CASSFYGDIAKNIQYF	TGTGCCAGCAGCTTTTATGGAGATATAGCCAAAAACATTCAGTACTTC
11	NA	TRBJ2-3	TRBV7-9	once	CASRAADTQYF	TGTGCCAGCAGGGCGGCAGATACGCAGTATTTT
13	NA	TRBJ2-7	TRBV6-5	once	CASSPPASYEQYF	TGTGCCAGCAGCCCTCCGGCCTCCTACGAGCAGTACTTC
13	NA	TRBJ1-2	TRBV6-5	NA	CASSGPGSYGYTF	TGTGCCAGCAGCGGACCGGGGTCGTATGGCTACACCTTC
14	NA	TRBJ1-1	TRBV5-4	NA	CASSALQGNTEAFF	TGTGCCAGCAGCGCCTTACAGGGAAATACTGAAGCTTTCTTT
15	NA	TRBJ2-7	TRBV27	NA	CASSLTGTGAYEQYF	TGTGCCAGCAGTTTAACCGGGACTGGGGCCTACGAGCAGTACTTC
14	NA	TRBJ2-5	TRBV15	once	CATSSRGPQETQYF	TGTGCCACCAGCAGCCGGGGCCCCCAAGAGACCCAGTACTTC
16	TRBD2	TRBJ2-1	TRBV7-2	NA	CASSQGPGGVYNEQFF	TGTGCCAGCAGCCAAGGACCGGGGGGTGTCTACAATGAGCAGTTCTTC
15	TRBD1	TRBJ2-2	TRBV11-3	NA	CASRSTQDRAGELFF	TGTGCCAGCAGGTCGACACAGGACAGGGCCGGGGAGCTGTTTTTT
14	NA	TRBJ2-2	TRBV4-3	NA	CASSHPVGSGELFF	TGCGCCAGCAGCCATCCGGTGGGTTCCGGGGAGCTGTTTTTT
16	NA	TRBJ2-1	TRBV7-6	NA	CASSSTLTRTSNEQFF	TGTGCCAGCAGCTCCACCCTGACTAGAACGAGCAATGAGCAGTTCTTC
16	TRBD2	TRBJ2-1	TRBV18	NA	CASSLAGGRSYNEQFF	TGTGCCAGCTCACTAGCGGGAGGGCGGTCCTACAATGAGCAGTTCTTC
16	TRBD1	TRBJ2-7	TRBV4-1	NA	CASSQESGTASYEQYF	TGCGCCAGCAGCCAAGAGTCCGGGACAGCCTCCTACGAGCAGTACTTC
16	TRBD1	TRBJ1-2	TRBV29-1	NA	CSVSGTEEFDNYGYTF	TGCAGCGTGTCCGGGACAGAGGAGTTCGATAACTATGGCTACACCTTC
16	NA	TRBJ1-2	TRBV7-9	NA	CASSPPTGTANYGYTF	TGTGCCAGCAGCCCGCCAACCGGGACGGCTAACTATGGCTACACCTTC
13	TRBD1	TRBJ1-2	TRBV9	NA	CASSATGLNGYTF	TGTGCCAGCAGCGCGACAGGGTTAAATGGCTACACCTTC
15	NA	TRBJ2-6	TRBV6-6	few	CASSPRNPGANVLTF	TGTGCCAGCAGTCCCCGGAATCCTGGGGCCAACGTCCTGACTTTC
17	TRBD2	TRBJ2-3	TRBV29-1	NA	CSVENVLAGVDGDTQYF	TGCAGCGTTGAAAATGTCTTAGCGGGAGTTGATGGAGATACGCAGTATTTT
20	TRBD2	TRBJ2-2	TRBV29-1	NA	CSVEDLRQTKTSGRFGELFF	TGCAGCGTTGAAGATCTTAGACAGACTAAGACTAGCGGGAGGTTCGGGGAGCTGTTTTTT
14	TRBD2	TRBJ2-7	TRBV11-2	once	CASSPSGSSYEQYF	TGTGCCAGCAGCCCCAGCGGGAGCTCCTACGAGCAGTACTTC
15	TRBD2	TRBJ2-3	TRBV6-1	NA	CASSEWAGGEDTQYF	TGTGCCAGCAGTGAATGGGCGGGAGGAGAAGATACGCAGTATTTT